This T cell receptor beta chain is drawn from a study of cytomegalovirus exposure and HLA in healthy donors. PCR was performed using 60 Vbeta and 13 Jbeta primers. Clones were sequenced by immunoSEQ multiplex PCR, and TCRdb holds only the in-frame ones, with some missing. The sample holds around 200,000 clones, over 60% seen once. Study-level results: Sequencing probably produced one cluster of sequence variants that were highly shared.

On this clone: Its antigen is not known.

CDR1 GTSNPN and CDR2 SVGIG come from the germline V gene (reference sequence). The CDR3 sequence is 14 residues long. This clonotype was obtained from a man aged 40-55 years in good health and CMV-seronegative. V and J are TRBV30 and TRBJ2-1; 10 nucleotides line up with TRBD1. Material for sequencing was PBMCs. The CDR3 sequence is CATLPGQGSNEQFF. In nucleotides, the CDR3 is TGTGCGACTCTACCGGGACAGGGGTCCAATGAGCAGTTCTTC.